These 2 T cell receptor beta chains were all obtained from the same sample, sequenced in a study of cytomegalovirus exposure and HLA in healthy donors. Clones were sequenced by immunoSEQ multiplex PCR, and TCRdb holds only the in-frame ones, with some missing. The table includes approximately 150,000 clones, 80% to 85% detected once. Sequenced sample: PBMCs. The source of these receptors is a man aged 30 to 45 in good health and CMV-seropositive.

The rearrangement joins TRBV5-6 to TRBJ2-3; TRBD2 matches 11 bases. The CDR3 loop spans 16 amino acids. From germline, CDR1 is SGHDT and CDR2 YYEEEE. Trimming took 4 bases from V and 6 from J; bases not matched to a gene: 10. Here the CDR3 reads CASSTLTSGNRDTQYF. DNA of the CDR3: TGTGCCAGCAGCACCCTGACTAGCGGGAATCGGGATACGCAGTATTTT.

V is TRBV10-3 and J is TRBJ2-7; 8 bases map to TRBD1. The CDR3 contains 15 residues. Germline V gene data show CDR1 as ENHRY and CDR2 as SYGVKD. The V segment lost 10 bases and the J segment 0 bases; nucleotides outside the gene matches: 11. In DNA, the CDR3 is TGTGCCACCCACCCCGGGACAGGAGTCTCCTACGAGCAGTACTTC. Its translation: CATHPGTGVSYEQYF.